These T cell receptor beta chains were read from a single sample in a study of blood T cell repertoires in COVID-19. Produced via immunoSEQ multiplex PCR; TCRdb's table is partial and in-frame only. The sample contains hundreds of thousands of clones, 85% of which appear only once. Sequencing input: PBMCs or T cells enriched from blood (not recorded which). These receptors were taken from a woman in her 50s who had recovered from COVID-19. CDR3s include the opening cysteine and the closing phenylalanine or tryptophan. A D gene is named only where the DNA matches it firmly. Clone sizes are given selectively: once, few, many, or a class where the clone is expanded.

J,V,size,D,CDR3,DNA
TRBJ2-3,TRBV10-3,NA,NA,CAISGRGGGSTDTQYF,TGTGCCATCAGCGGCCGTGGGGGAGGAAGCACAGATACGCAGTATTTT
TRBJ2-1,TRBV4-3,NA,TRBD1,CASSQDMGQAAYNEQFF,TGCGCCAGCAGCCAAGACATGGGACAGGCAGCCTACAATGAGCAGTTCTTC
TRBJ1-2,TRBV5-4,NA,NA,CASSMDGGQVYGYTF,TGTGCCAGCAGCATGGATGGCGGGCAGGTCTATGGCTACACCTTC
TRBJ1-1,TRBV19,once,TRBD1,CASKEQGASEAFF,TGTGCCAGTAAGGAGCAGGGGGCCTCTGAAGCTTTCTTT
TRBJ1-1,TRBV7-9,once,NA,CASSLGFGTQGEAFF,TGTGCCAGCAGCTTAGGTTTCGGTACGCAGGGTGAAGCTTTCTTT
TRBJ2-2,TRBV7-2,NA,NA,CASRYRTVNTGELFF,TGTGCCAGCAGGTACCGGACTGTTAACACCGGGGAGCTGTTTTTT
TRBJ2-5,TRBV9,NA,TRBD2,CASSVGAAGGRETQYF,TGTGCCAGCAGCGTAGGGGCAGCGGGAGGCAGGGAGACCCAGTACTTC
TRBJ1-1,TRBV6-5,once,NA,CASSFQGSGDTEAFF,TGTGCCAGCAGTTTCCAGGGGTCAGGGGACACTGAAGCTTTCTTT
TRBJ2-5,TRBV7-2,NA,NA,CASSLAPRGTQYF,TGTGCCAGCAGCTTAGCGCCCAGGGGGACCCAGTACTTC
TRBJ1-2,TRBV3-1/TRBV3-2,NA,TRBD1,CASSQMGTGLDGYTF,TGTGCCAGCAGCCAGATGGGGACAGGTCTCGATGGCTACACCTTC
TRBJ2-7,TRBV10-3,NA,TRBD1,CAIRDPGQSSYEQYF,TGTGCCATCAGGGACCCGGGACAGTCCTCCTACGAGCAGTACTTC
TRBJ1-5,TRBV19,NA,NA,CASGGTGGNQPQHF,TGTGCCAGCGGGGGGACTGGTGGAAATCAGCCCCAGCATTTT
TRBJ2-2,TRBV18,NA,NA,CASSRQARNTGELFF,TGTGCCAGCTCACGACAGGCCCGGAACACCGGGGAGCTGTTTTTT
TRBJ1-2,TRBV2,NA,NA,CADSLGEVGGYTF,TGTGCGGACTCCTTAGGGGAGGTGGGGGGCTACACCTTC
TRBJ2-4,TRBV4-1,once,NA,CASSQGVGRSKNIQYF,TGCGCCAGCAGCCAAGGTGTAGGGAGGTCCAAAAACATTCAGTACTTC
TRBJ2-7,TRBV7-9,NA,NA,CASSLGGHF,TGTGCCAGCAGCTTGGGGGGACACTTC
TRBJ2-2,TRBV11-2,NA,TRBD1,CASSLERDSRYTGELFF,TGTGCCAGCAGCTTAGAGAGGGACAGCCGTTACACCGGGGAGCTGTTTTTT
TRBJ2-7,TRBV6-5,NA,NA,CASSYSPRGYEQYF,TGTGCCAGCAGTTACTCGCCGAGGGGGTACGAGCAGTACTTC
TRBJ2-3,TRBV30,NA,TRBD2,CAWSVLSGGPDTQYF,TGTGCCTGGAGTGTACTTTCGGGAGGGCCAGATACGCAGTATTTT
TRBJ1-1,TRBV5-1,NA,NA,CASRGLQGNTEAFF,TGCGCCAGCAGAGGCCTACAGGGGAACACTGAAGCTTTCTTT
TRBJ1-1,TRBV5-4,NA,TRBD1,CASSIPGQGAGEAFF,TGTGCCAGCAGCATCCCGGGACAGGGGGCCGGTGAAGCTTTCTTT
TRBJ1-3,TRBV12-3/TRBV12-4,NA,NA,CASGRASGNTIYF,TGTGCCAGTGGGAGGGCCTCTGGAAACACCATATATTTT
TRBJ1-4,TRBV28,NA,TRBD1,CASRDPGQGSEKLFF,TGTGCCAGCAGGGACCCGGGACAGGGTAGTGAAAAACTGTTTTTT
TRBJ2-2,TRBV27,NA,NA,CASSLRGSGELFF,TGTGCCAGCAGCTTAAGGGGGTCCGGGGAGCTGTTTTTT
TRBJ2-7,TRBV6-2/TRBV6-3,NA,TRBD2,CASSYSGSGNSKQYF,TGTGCCAGCAGTTACTCGGGGAGCGGGAATTCGAAACAGTACTTC
TRBJ1-5,TRBV28,NA,TRBD1,CASSLMTGEQPQHF,TGTGCCAGCAGTTTAATGACAGGGGAACAGCCCCAGCATTTT
TRBJ2-7,TRBV28,NA,TRBD1,CASSDLQGIPSYEQYF,TGTGCCAGCAGTGACTTACAGGGGATCCCTTCCTACGAGCAGTACTTC